This record looks at one T cell receptor beta chain sequence and its context. The antigen is unknown. The sample carries other DNA sequences with the same CDR3. This entry comes from a study of a mutant IDH1 vaccine in newly diagnosed glioma. About the research overall: Patients came in for eight vaccinations, in weeks 1, 3, 5, 7, 11, 15, 19 and 23. Patients' prior therapy spanned radiotherapy, temozolomide, or both; most underwent both. The initiation of vaccination occurred 4-6 weeks after radiotherapy alone, or with temozolomide cycles.

The CDR3 covers 14 residues. Trimming cost V 1 base and J 0 bases, with 6 bases left between them. In germline, CDR1 is SGHTA, CDR2 FQGNSA. The time point is: week 5, during vaccination. Each vaccine dose was 300 ug of mutant IDH1 20-mer peptide, with topical imiquimod. Assay: immunoSEQ multiplex PCR; the TCRdb copy retains only in-frame clones and omits some. Here the sample spans some 51,000 clones, around four fifths being singletons. The source was PBMCs, collected from a glioma patient whose treatment included an IDH1 peptide vaccine. The gene calls are TRBV7-2 and TRBJ1-1; perhaps TRBD1 as D (5 bases). The origin of this receptor is a man aged 50 or older with glioma. The CDR3 is CASSLGGVNTEAFF. The CDR3 coding sequence is TGTGCCAGCAGCTTAGGGGGGGTGAACACTGAAGCTTTCTTT.